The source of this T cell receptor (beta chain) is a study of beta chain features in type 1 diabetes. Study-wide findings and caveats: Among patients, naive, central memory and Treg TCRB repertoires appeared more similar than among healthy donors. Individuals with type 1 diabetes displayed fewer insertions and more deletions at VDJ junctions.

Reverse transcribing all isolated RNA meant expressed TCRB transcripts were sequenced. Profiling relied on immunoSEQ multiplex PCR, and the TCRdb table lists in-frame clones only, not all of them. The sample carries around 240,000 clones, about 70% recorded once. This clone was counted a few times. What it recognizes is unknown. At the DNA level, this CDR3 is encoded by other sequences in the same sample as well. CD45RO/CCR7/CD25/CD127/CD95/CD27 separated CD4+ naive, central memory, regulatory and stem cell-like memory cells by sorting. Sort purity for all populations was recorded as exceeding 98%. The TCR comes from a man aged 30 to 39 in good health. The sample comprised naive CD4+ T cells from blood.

The CDR3 DNA reads as TGCAGCGTTGAGGACTATGGCTACACCTTC. As protein: CSVEDYGYTF. The chain combines TRBV29-1 with TRBJ1-2; the D is unclear. Trimming stripped 3 bases from V and 3 bases from J, with 2 bases between. The CDR3 runs to 10 residues. In germline, CDR1 is SQVTM, CDR2 ANQGSEA.